Listed below are T cell receptor beta chains from one sample, sequenced in a study of PD-1 blockade in classical Hodgkin lymphoma. Produced via immunoSEQ multiplex PCR; TCRdb's table is partial and in-frame only. This repertoire shows around 45,000 clones, approximately 70% found once; its top ten account for roughly 3.1%. Specimen: peripheral blood mononuclear cells (PBMCs), collected at baseline. The receptors derive from a human donor with classical Hodgkin lymphoma. The CDR3 runs from the conserved cysteine through the conserved F or W. Each record gives: J gene, D gene, V gene, clone size, CDR3 protein, CDR3 DNA. The D gene is left open where the match is weak. Size is omitted from some rows. Given values are once, few, many or a class for expanded clones.

J: TRBJ2-5
D: TRBD2
V: TRBV7-9
size: once
CDR3: CASSLSASGGAQGYF
DNA: TGTGCCAGCAGCTTATCGGCGAGCGGGGGGGCGCAGGGGTACTTC

J: TRBJ1-1
D: NA
V: TRBV6-4
size: NA
CDR3: CASSDRGLAFF
DNA: TGTGCCAGCAGTGATAGGGGGTTAGCTTTCTTT

J: TRBJ2-3
D: NA
V: TRBV27
size: NA
CDR3: CASSLSPYTDTQYF
DNA: TGTGCCAGCAGTTTATCCCCTTACACAGATACGCAGTATTTT

J: TRBJ1-3
D: NA
V: TRBV7-2
size: NA
CDR3: CASSPDRESRNTIYF
DNA: TGTGCCAGCAGCCCGGACAGAGAGAGTCGGAACACCATATATTTT

J: TRBJ2-7
D: TRBD1
V: TRBV28
size: NA
CDR3: CASTESQGRYEQYF
DNA: TGTGCCAGCACCGAATCACAGGGGCGCTACGAGCAGTACTTC

J: TRBJ2-2
D: NA
V: TRBV15
size: medium-sized
CDR3: CATGTGEDTGELFF
DNA: TGTGCCACCGGGACTGGCGAGGACACCGGGGAGCTGTTTTTT

J: TRBJ1-5
D: NA
V: TRBV5-1
size: NA
CDR3: CASSLFGGNQPQHF
DNA: TGCGCCAGCAGCTTGTTCGGGGGGAATCAGCCCCAGCATTTT

J: TRBJ1-2
D: NA
V: TRBV5-8
size: NA
CDR3: CASSRRGSNYGYTF
DNA: TGTGCCAGCAGCCGTAGGGGTTCTAACTATGGCTACACCTTC

J: TRBJ1-3
D: NA
V: TRBV18
size: once
CDR3: CASSPPYRSSGNTIYF
DNA: TGTGCCAGCTCACCACCTTACAGAAGCTCTGGAAACACCATATATTTT

J: TRBJ2-2
D: NA
V: TRBV28
size: NA
CDR3: CASSFNPRGNFLGRSSDGELFF
DNA: TGTGCCAGCAGTTTTAATCCCAGGGGTAATTTTTTAGGCAGATCGTCCGACGGGGAGCTGTTTTTT

J: TRBJ2-7
D: NA
V: TRBV6-5
size: NA
CDR3: CASRHRGEGNEQYF
DNA: TGTGCCAGCAGACATAGGGGGGAGGGCAACGAGCAGTACTTC

J: TRBJ2-7
D: NA
V: TRBV18
size: NA
CDR3: CASSPPRTTSSYEQYF
DNA: TGTGCCAGCTCACCACCAAGGACAACCTCCTCCTACGAGCAGTACTTC

J: TRBJ2-5
D: NA
V: TRBV2
size: NA
CDR3: CASQRLVVLETQYF
DNA: TGTGCCAGCCAAAGGCTAGTGGTCCTGGAGACCCAGTACTTC

J: TRBJ1-5
D: NA
V: TRBV27
size: few
CDR3: CASSLRGGQPQHF
DNA: TGTGCCAGCAGTCTTAGGGGGGGGCAGCCCCAGCATTTT

J: TRBJ2-1
D: TRBD2
V: TRBV15
size: NA
CDR3: CATSTASGSLNEQFF
DNA: TGTGCCACCAGCACCGCTAGCGGGAGCCTCAATGAGCAGTTCTTC